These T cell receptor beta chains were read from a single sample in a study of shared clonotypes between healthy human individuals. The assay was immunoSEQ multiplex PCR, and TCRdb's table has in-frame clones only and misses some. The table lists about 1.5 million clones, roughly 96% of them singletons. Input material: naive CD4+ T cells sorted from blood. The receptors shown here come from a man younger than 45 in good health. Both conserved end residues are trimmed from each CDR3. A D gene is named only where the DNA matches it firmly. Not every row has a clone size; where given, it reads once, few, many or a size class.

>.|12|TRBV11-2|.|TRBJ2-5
ASSLDRGHKTGY
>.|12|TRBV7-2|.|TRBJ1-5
ASSLDRANQPQH
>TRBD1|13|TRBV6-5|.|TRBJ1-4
ASSSTTGAGEKLF
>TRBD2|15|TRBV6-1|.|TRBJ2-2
ASSEGGLAGTTGELF
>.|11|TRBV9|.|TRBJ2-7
ASSGVGQPEQY
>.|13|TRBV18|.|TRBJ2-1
ASSAGTGVNNEQF
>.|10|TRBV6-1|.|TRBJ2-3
ASSVLWDTQY
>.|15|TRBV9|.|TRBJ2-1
ASSAFPGLNSYNEQF
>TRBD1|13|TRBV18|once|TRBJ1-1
ASSPRTGVDTEAF
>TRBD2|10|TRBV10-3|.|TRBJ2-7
ATAGTSYEQY
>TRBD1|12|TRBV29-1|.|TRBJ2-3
SVGGTVATDTQY
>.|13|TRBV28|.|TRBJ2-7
ASKHPTEFVYEQY
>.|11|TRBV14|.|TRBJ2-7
ASSPHRAYEQY
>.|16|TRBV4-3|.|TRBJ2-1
ASSQAPEWRTPYNEQF
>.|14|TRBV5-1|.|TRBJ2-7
ASSSGTPRDLYEQY
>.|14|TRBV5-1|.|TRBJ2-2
ASSSPTGPSTGELF
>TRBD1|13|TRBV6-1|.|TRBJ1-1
ASSAPGQGRPEAF
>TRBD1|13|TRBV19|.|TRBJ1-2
ASTPGSGQFYGYT
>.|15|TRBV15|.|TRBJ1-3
ATSGMDRTDSGNTIY
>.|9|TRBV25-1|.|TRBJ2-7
ASSEHYEQY
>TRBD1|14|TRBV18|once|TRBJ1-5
ASSPSTGEGNQPQH
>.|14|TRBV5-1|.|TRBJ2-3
ASSLGGTGGTDTQY
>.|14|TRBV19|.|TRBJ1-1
ASSIKFKGTNTEAF
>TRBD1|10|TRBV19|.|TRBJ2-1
ASRSTDREEF
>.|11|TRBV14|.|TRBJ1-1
ASSQLVVTEAF
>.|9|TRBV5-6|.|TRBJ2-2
ASSFNGELF
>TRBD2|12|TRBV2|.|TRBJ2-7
ASSRTSGTYEQY
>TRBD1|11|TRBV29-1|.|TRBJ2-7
SVGYRGQYEQY
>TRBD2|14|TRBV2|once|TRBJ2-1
AYKGGSREGSDEQF
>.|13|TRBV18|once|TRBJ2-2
ASSPPRTNTGELF
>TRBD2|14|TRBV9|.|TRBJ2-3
ASSQAAGRRTDTQY
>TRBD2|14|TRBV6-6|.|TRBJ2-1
ASSRTSGRGHNEQF
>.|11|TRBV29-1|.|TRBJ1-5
SVVQGWDQPQH
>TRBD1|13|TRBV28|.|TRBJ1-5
ASRPMGQGDQPQH
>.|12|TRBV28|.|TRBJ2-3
AGSRPGGTDTQY
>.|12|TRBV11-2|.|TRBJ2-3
ASSLGSGTDTQY
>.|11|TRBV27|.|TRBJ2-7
ASSLVIGYEQY
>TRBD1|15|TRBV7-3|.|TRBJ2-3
ASSLPGQGRDTDTQY
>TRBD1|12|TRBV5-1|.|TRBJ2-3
ASSTGTGTDTQY
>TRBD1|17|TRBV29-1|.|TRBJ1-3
SVPIPGQSKIRSGNTIY
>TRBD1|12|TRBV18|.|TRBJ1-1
ASSSMTGPTEAF
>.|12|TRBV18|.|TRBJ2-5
ASSPNRGGETQY
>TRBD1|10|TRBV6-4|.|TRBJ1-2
ASRQGMGGYT
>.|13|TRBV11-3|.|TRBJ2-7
ASSLGHGGVYEQY